The entry below gives a single T cell receptor (beta chain) sequence along with its context. Its cognate antigen is unknown. Trimming shortened V by 5 bases and J by 0 bases, and 7 bases separated the two germline ends. CDR1 and CDR2 (germline): MNHEY, SMNVEV (reference sequence). The CDR3 has 13 residues. Profiling relied on immunoSEQ multiplex PCR, and the TCRdb table lists in-frame clones only, not all of them. The data contain 120,000 to 150,000 clones, over 85% of them singletons. The entry originates in a study of T cell responses to AZD1222 COVID-19 vaccine. Study results and caveats: Among the donors, most were white British and more were female, and clonal diversity was possibly underestimated. The CD4 TCRs associated with vaccination extended across spike and predominated at 160-218 and 743-854.

The sequence derives from an adult who received the AZD1222 COVID-19 vaccine. This chain connects TRBV27 to TRBJ2-5, with no clear D. Source: peripheral blood, taken 28 days after the second AZD1222 dose. The CDR3 spells CASSPDNQETQYF. In DNA, the CDR3 is TGTGCCAGCAGTCCCGACAACCAAGAGACCCAGTACTTC.